The 25 T cell receptor beta chains listed next were all sequenced from one sample in a study of cytomegalovirus exposure and HLA in healthy donors. The primer mix had 60 Vbeta and 13 Jbeta primers. Sequenced by immunoSEQ multiplex PCR; TCRdb stores in-frame clones only, minus some. The sample lists over 80,000 clones, approximately 74% occurring once. Sequencing input: PBMCs. The receptors derive from a woman in her 70s in good health and CMV-seropositive.

This clone was counted between two and nine times. The J gene is TRBJ2-7, the V gene TRBV4-2; 7 nucleotides match TRBD2. The V segment lost 1 base and the J segment 5 bases; nucleotides outside the gene matches: 5. From germline, CDR1 is LGHNA and CDR2 YNFKEQ. This CDR3 comprises 14 residues. CDR3 DNA: TGTGCCAGCAGCCAAGTGGGAGGGCCTCACGAGCAGTACTTC. Translated: CASSQVGGPHEQYF.

This chain joins TRBV10-3 and TRBJ1-1; D is undetermined. The CDR3 has 13 residues. Germline V CDR1 and CDR2: ENHRY, SYGVKD. With 3 bases removed from V and 1 base from J, the gap between germline ends came to 6 bases. CDR3 DNA: TGTGCCATCAGTGACCAGCGGAACACTGAAGCTTTCTTT. This translates into CAISDQRNTEAFF.

This clone was picked up a small number of times. This chain links TRBV6-1 with TRBJ2-1; 8 nucleotides line up with TRBD1. Germline CDR1 reads MNHNS; CDR2 reads SASEGT. J was trimmed by 0 bases and V by 6 bases; bases with no gene match: 4. The CDR3 is 15 amino acids. The CDR3 DNA follows: TGTGCCAGCAGCACAGGACAGGGCTCCTACAATGAGCAGTTCTTC. Translated: CASSTGQGSYNEQFF.

The V gene is TRBV6-5, the J gene TRBJ2-3; D remains unclear. The germline CDR1 and CDR2 sequences are MNHEY and SVGAGI. This CDR3 region has 15 residues. Trimming stripped 0 bases from V and 4 bases from J, with 11 bases between. Written as DNA, the CDR3 is TGTGCCAGCAGTTACTCGAAGATTGCGGCAGATACGCAGTATTTT. Its translation is CASSYSKIAADTQYF.

This clone turned up a few times. This CDR3 is CASSLVGSSYEQYF. CDR3 sequence (DNA): TGTGCCAGCAGCTTAGTCGGTTCATCCTACGAGCAGTACTTC. V usage is TRBV7-2 and J usage is TRBJ2-7; D is unclear. The CDR3 has 14 amino acids. Trimming took off 1 base at V and 1 base at J, with 8 bases between the two ends. Germline CDR1 and CDR2: SGHTA and FQGNSA.

This chain links TRBV11-1 with TRBJ2-7; D is possibly TRBD2 (5 bases). CDR1 is SGHAT and CDR2 is FQDESV in the germline V gene (reference sequence). V lost 0 bases and J lost 6, with 12 bases in between. The CDR3 consists of 14 residues. In DNA form, the CDR3 reads TGTGCCAGCAGCTTAGCGTCCGGGAACGGCGAGCAGTACTTC. Translated, it gives CASSLASGNGEQYF.

The chain links TRBV7-2 to TRBJ1-1, with D maybe TRBD1 (5 bases). The germline gives CDR1 SGHTA, CDR2 FQGNSA. The CDR3 is made up of 12 amino acids. Between the trimmed V and J ends, which lost 3 bases and 10 bases, there was a span of 12 bases. The CDR3 DNA reads as TGTGCCAGCAGCTTCTTCGACAGTGTAGCTTTCTTT. It yields the protein CASSFFDSVAFF.

The rearrangement joins TRBV6-4 to TRBJ1-6; D not certain. Trimming removed 8 bases at V and 7 bases at J, with 12 bases between. Germline lookup yields CDR1 MRHNA and CDR2 SNTAGT. The CDR3 length is 13 residues. The CDR3 nucleotides read TGTGCCAGCGCCCCAGCGCGGAATTCACCCCTCCACTTT. Translating it yields CASAPARNSPLHF.

V is TRBV18 and J is TRBJ2-1; D is perhaps TRBD1 (5 bases). Trimming left V 3 bases short and J 1 base short, with 10 bases between. The CDR3 contains 15 residues. Germline V gene lookup returns CDR1 KGHSH and CDR2 LQKENI. CDR3 residues: CASSPRQGSYNEQFF. CDR3 bases: TGTGCCAGCTCACCGAGGCAGGGTTCCTACAATGAGCAGTTCTTC.

This clone was detected once. The CDR3, as DNA: TGCGCCAGCAGCCAAGTAGACAGGGTCAATTCACCCCTCCACTTT. It specifies CASSQVDRVNSPLHF. This chain connects TRBV4-3 to TRBJ1-6, with 7 bases identical to TRBD1. The germline gives CDR1 LGHNA, CDR2 YSLEER. The CDR3 loop spans 15 amino acids. V gave up 1 base and J gave up 7 bases; unmatched junction bases: 4.

The table lists this clone with a count of one. This chain connects TRBV7-3 to TRBJ2-3; 9 bases map to TRBD1. CDR1 and CDR2 (germline): SGHTA, FQGTGA. The CDR3 loop spans 16 amino acids. V gave up 4 bases and J gave up 2 bases; unmatched junction bases: 7. The chain's CDR3 is CASSSNRGQFTDTQYF. CDR3 sequence (DNA): TGTGCCAGCAGCTCCAACAGGGGGCAGTTCACAGATACGCAGTATTTT.

The J gene is TRBJ2-2, the V gene TRBV13, with 11 bases aligning to TRBD2. The CDR3 is 19 amino acids. Germline loops: CDR1 PRHDT, CDR2 FYEKMQ (reference sequence). J was trimmed by 1 base and V by 0 bases; bases with no gene match: 7. The CDR3 loop reads CASSLGHRTSGQNTGELFF. The CDR3 DNA reads TGTGCCAGCAGCTTAGGCCATCGGACTAGCGGGCAGAACACCGGGGAGCTGTTTTTT.

The chain has TRBV18 and TRBJ1-3; TRBD1 agrees at 7 bases. CDR3 length: 16 residues. The trim removed 3 bases at V and 0 bases at J, leaving 5 bases unmatched. Germline V CDR1 and CDR2: KGHSH, LQKENI. CDR3 sequence reads: CASSPNRGLSGNTIYF. The CDR3, as DNA: TGTGCCAGCTCACCGAACAGGGGCCTCTCTGGAAACACCATATATTTT.

The rearrangement uses TRBV2 and TRBJ2-7, with no clear D. This CDR3 is built from 12 residues. V lost 6 bases to trimming and J lost 2 bases, with 8 bases between them. The germline V gene encodes CDR1 SNHLY and CDR2 FYNNEI. The CDR3 DNA reads TGTGCCAGCAGAACAGATACCTACGAGCAGTACTTC. It yields the protein CASRTDTYEQYF. Based on the CDR3 plus reference TRBV2 and TRBJ2-7, the full variable domain is EPEVTQTPSHQVTQMGQEVILRCVPISNHLYFYWYRQILGQKVEFLVSFYNNEISEKSEIFDDQFSVERPDGSNFTLKIRSTKLEDSAMYFCASRTDTYEQYFGPGTRLTVT.

V usage is TRBV29-1 and J usage is TRBJ2-6; 11 bases are a match to TRBD1. The CDR3 contains 17 residues. Germline V gene sequence: CDR1 SQVTM, CDR2 ANQGSEA. V trimming: 6 bases; J trimming: 1 base; junction bases outside the gene matches: 8. The CDR3 coding sequence is TGCAGCGTGGCCGGGACAGGGGGATGGTCTGGGGCCAACGTCCTGACTTTC. Translation: CSVAGTGGWSGANVLTF.

This sequence joins TRBV2 and TRBJ1-5; 8 bases are a match to TRBD1. V shed 5 bases and J 15 bases; nucleotides not matched to a gene: 6. CDR3 length equals 11 residues. Germline CDR1 is SNHLY and CDR2 is FYNNEI. The CDR3 region has the DNA TGTGCCAGCAGTCACGGACAGGGCCGGCATTTT. Protein product: CASSHGQGRHF.

This clone was recorded a few times. The chain recombines TRBV18 with TRBJ2-5; TRBD1 is a possible D gene (5 bases). There are 13 residues in the CDR3. V lost 4 bases, J lost 0 bases, and 6 bases lay in between. Germline V gives CDR1 KGHSH, CDR2 LQKENI. The CDR3 DNA sequence: TGTGCCAGCTCACAGGGGAACCAAGAGACCCAGTACTTC. Its protein is CASSQGNQETQYF.

This clone was detected only a few times. This chain connects TRBV7-2 to TRBJ1-4; 7 nucleotides align to TRBD1. After removal of 6 bases from V and 6 bases from J, the junction contained 16 bases not matched to a gene. The CDR3 extends over 17 amino acids. Germline V CDR1 and CDR2: SGHTA, FQGNSA. The CDR3 region has the DNA TGTGCCAGCAGACCCCCGCTAACCCGACAGGGTGATGAAAAACTGTTTTTT. Protein: CASRPPLTRQGDEKLFF.

The chain recombines TRBV7-8 with TRBJ2-3; 9 bases map to TRBD2. This CDR3 has 15 amino acids. Unmatched junction bases numbered 7, after V lost 5 bases and J lost 4 bases. CDR1 and CDR2 from the germline V gene are SGHVS and FQNEAQ. Written as DNA, the CDR3 is TGTGCCAGCAGCATCAGCGGGGGGTTTGCAGATACGCAGTATTTT. Translating it yields CASSISGGFADTQYF.

The genes are TRBV4-2 and TRBJ2-1; a weak D match, TRBD1 (5 bases). V was cut by 0 bases and J by 3 bases, with 12 bases left in between. CDR3 length: 16 amino acids. The germline V gene has CDR1 LGHNA and CDR2 YNFKEQ. CDR3 in DNA: TGTGCCAGCAGCCAAGATTCAGGGTCGGGCTACAATGAGCAGTTCTTC. Protein product: CASSQDSGSGYNEQFF.

V and J are TRBV12-5 and TRBJ2-5, with D unresolved. Trimming took off 1 base at V and 4 bases at J, with 13 bases between the two ends. The germline CDR1 and CDR2 sequences are LGHNT and FRNRAP. This CDR3 is built from 15 residues. The CDR3 nucleotides read TGTGCTAGTGGTTTGGGGCAGTCCCCCCGAGAGACCCAGTACTTC. It translates to CASGLGQSPRETQYF.

The genes are TRBV28 and TRBJ2-5; D is ambiguous. Germline V gene lookup returns CDR1 MDHEN and CDR2 SYDVKM. Trimming took off 4 bases at V and 3 bases at J, with 12 bases between the two ends. The length of the CDR3 is 14 residues. CDR3 sequence (DNA): TGTGCCAGCAGTTCCCAAACTCTAAAAGAGACCCAGTACTTC. This translates into CASSSQTLKETQYF.

V gene TRBV7-9 combines with J gene TRBJ2-1; 8 bases are a match to TRBD1. The CDR3 length is 14 residues. CDR1 is SEHNR and CDR2 is FQNEAQ in the germline V gene (reference sequence). Trimming removed 8 bases from V and 5 bases from J; junction bases left unmatched: 8. The CDR3 region has the DNA TGTGCCAGCGGAACCGGGACAGGTCACAATGAGCAGTTCTTC. It yields the protein CASGTGTGHNEQFF.

The chain links TRBV7-9 to TRBJ1-4; possible D gene TRBD1, 5 bases. The ends were cut back, 1 base at V and 5 bases at J, with 11 bases in the middle. From germline, CDR1 is SEHNR and CDR2 FQNEAQ (reference sequence). CDR3 length: 15 residues. CDR3 amino acids: CASSLGQTQNEKLFF. The CDR3 coding sequence is TGTGCCAGCAGCTTAGGACAGACCCAAAATGAAAAACTGTTTTTT.

The chain carries TRBV27 and TRBJ2-4, with 7 bases matching TRBD1. V shed 5 bases and J 3 bases; nucleotides not matched to a gene: 4. Germline V gives CDR1 MNHEY, CDR2 SMNVEV (reference sequence). There are 14 residues in the CDR3. The CDR3 protein is CASSQQGLKNIQYF. As DNA, the CDR3 is TGTGCCAGCAGTCAACAGGGGCTCAAAAACATTCAGTACTTC.